The entry below gives a single T cell receptor (beta chain) sequence along with its context. The antigen is undetermined. Described treatment: oral pan-JAK inhibitor, 5-10 mg twice daily. Collection of lesional scalp punch biopsies and peripheral blood was performed in alopecia areata patients. As the sequencing template, cDNA was produced by extracting RNA and reverse transcribing it. The repertoire was sequenced with immunoSEQ multiplex PCR; TCRdb's copy has only in-frame clones and lacks some. The profile shows 35,000 to 45,000 clones, around nine tenths of them singletons. The CDR3 contains 15 residues. In germline, CDR1 is SGHNT, CDR2 YYREEE (reference sequence). The V end was cut by 4 bases, the J end by 6 bases, with 16 bases between. The data derive from a study of CD8+ T cells in alopecia areata. Study results and limitations: Scalp clonality dropped significantly under tofacitinib, as did expanded CD8+ top-100 clones.

Sequenced here: CD8+ T cells sorted from blood, sampled at week 24, from a patient treated with tofacitinib. The chain has TRBV5-4 and TRBJ2-2, with D tentatively TRBD2 (6 bases). The receptor's source is a human donor with alopecia areata. The CDR3 spells CASSLREPSSGELFF. As DNA, the CDR3 is TGTGCCAGCAGCCTCCGGGAGCCGAGCTCCGGGGAGCTGTTTTTT.